This TCR beta chain was identified during a study of Ad26.COV2.S vaccination and SARS-CoV-2 variants. Treatment meaning: over 15 received Ad26.COV2.S at low or high dose, single or two shots; several received placebo; per-sample allocation not given. Following the first vaccine or placebo injection, samples were taken on day 63. Sequenced by immunoSEQ multiplex PCR; TCRdb stores in-frame clones only, minus some. The sample shows about 400,000 clones, more than 75% of them seen only once. The CDR3 has 13 residues. Germline V gene sequence: CDR1 LGHDT, CDR2 YNNKEL (reference sequence). V was pared by 1 base and J by 10 bases, with 13 bases between.

The chain couples TRBV3-1 (or the pseudogene TRBV3-2) to TRBJ1-1; D not resolved. The sample here was peripheral blood, taken in a trial of Ad26.COV2.S vaccine versus placebo. This TCR derives from a person aged 18 to 65 who received the Ad26.COV2.S COVID-19 vaccine or a placebo. The CDR3: CASSQGWPIGAFF. The CDR3 DNA sequence: TGTGCCAGCAGCCAAGGATGGCCGATTGGAGCTTTCTTT.